This T cell receptor (beta chain) comes out of a study of STAT5B mutations in CD4+ large granular lymphocyte leukemia. About this clone: Its antigen is undetermined.

The study, taken as a whole, reports: Patient CD4-sorted repertoires looked more clonal than healthy CD4+ repertoires, even without putative leukemic clones.

V shed 3 bases, J shed 7 bases, and the junction held 3 bases outside the gene matches. The CDR3 covers 14 residues. CDR1 MNHEY and CDR2 SMNVEV come from the germline V gene (reference sequence). Sequencing was at survey level. As originally analysed: A productive frequency of 2.59 x 10-5 was the lowest detectable. TCRdb's table, derived via immunoSEQ multiplex PCR, lists solely in-frame clones and lacks some. D and trimming come from the DNA, and the V and J calls and clone size come from that table. The sample holds about 38,000 clones, 65% to 90% seen once. Buffy coats from healthy blood donors served as controls.

The specimen was CD4+ T cells from blood buffy coats. The V and J genes are TRBV27 and TRBJ1-6, with TRBD1 matching 7 bases. The TCR was taken from a human donor in good health. Written as DNA, the CDR3 is TGTGCCAGCAGTTTCCGGGACAGAAATTCACCCCTCCACTTT. As protein: CASSFRDRNSPLHF.